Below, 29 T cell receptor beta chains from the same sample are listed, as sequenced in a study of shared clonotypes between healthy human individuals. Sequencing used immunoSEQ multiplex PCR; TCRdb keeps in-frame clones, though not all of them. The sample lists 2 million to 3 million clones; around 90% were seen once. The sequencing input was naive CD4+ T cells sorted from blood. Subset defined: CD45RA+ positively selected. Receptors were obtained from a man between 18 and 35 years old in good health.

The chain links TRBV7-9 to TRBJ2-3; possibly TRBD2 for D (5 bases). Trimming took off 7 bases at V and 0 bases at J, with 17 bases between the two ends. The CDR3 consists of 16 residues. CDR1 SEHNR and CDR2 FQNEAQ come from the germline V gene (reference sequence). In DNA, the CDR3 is TGTGCCAGCACCCCGAGCGAGGGTTCTAGCACAGATACGCAGTATTTT. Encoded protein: CASTPSEGSSTDTQYF.

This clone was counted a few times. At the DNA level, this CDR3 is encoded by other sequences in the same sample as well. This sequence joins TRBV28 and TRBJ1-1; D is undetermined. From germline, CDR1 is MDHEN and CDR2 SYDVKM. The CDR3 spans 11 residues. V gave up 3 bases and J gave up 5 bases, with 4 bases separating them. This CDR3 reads CASSLRTEAFF. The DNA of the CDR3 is TGTGCCAGCAGTTTGCGTACTGAAGCTTTCTTT. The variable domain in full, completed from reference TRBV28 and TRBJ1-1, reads DVKVTQSSRYLVKRTGEKVFLECVQDMDHENMFWYRQDPGLGLRLIYFSYDVKMKEKGDIPEGYSVSREKKERFSLILESASTNQTSMYLCASSLRTEAFFGQGTRLTVV.

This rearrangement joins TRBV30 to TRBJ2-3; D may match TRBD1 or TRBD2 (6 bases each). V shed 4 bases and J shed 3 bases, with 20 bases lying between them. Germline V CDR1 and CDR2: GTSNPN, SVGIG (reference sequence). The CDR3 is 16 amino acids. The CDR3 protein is CAWIMPSEGGTDTQYF. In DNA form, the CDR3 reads TGTGCCTGGATTATGCCTTCCGAAGGGGGGACAGATACGCAGTATTTT.

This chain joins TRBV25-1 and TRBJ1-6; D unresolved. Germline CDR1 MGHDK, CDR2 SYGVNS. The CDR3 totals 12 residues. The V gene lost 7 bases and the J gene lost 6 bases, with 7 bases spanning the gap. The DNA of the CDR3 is TGTGCCAGCAAGGGAACTAATTCACCCCTCCACTTT. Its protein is CASKGTNSPLHF.

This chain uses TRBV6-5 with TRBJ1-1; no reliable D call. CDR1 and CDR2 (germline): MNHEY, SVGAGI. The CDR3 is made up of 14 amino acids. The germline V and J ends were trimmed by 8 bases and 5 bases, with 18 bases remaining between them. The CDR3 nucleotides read TGTGCCAGCCAAGAAGGAGTTTCCCGGACTGAAGCTTTCTTT. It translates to CASQEGVSRTEAFF.

The CDR3 reads CASSVRSSGGYNEQFF. CDR3 nucleotide sequence: TGCGCCAGCAGTGTAAGATCTAGCGGGGGGTACAATGAGCAGTTCTTC. The J gene is TRBJ2-1, the V gene TRBV10-2; TRBD2 matches at 11 bases. The trim removed 4 bases at V and 4 bases at J, leaving 6 bases unmatched. The germline gives CDR1 WSHSY, CDR2 SAAADI. There are 16 residues in the CDR3.

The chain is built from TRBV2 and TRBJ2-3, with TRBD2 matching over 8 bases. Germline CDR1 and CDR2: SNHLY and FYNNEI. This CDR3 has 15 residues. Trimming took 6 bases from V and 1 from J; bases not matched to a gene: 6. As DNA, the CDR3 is TGTGCCAGCAGGAAACTAGCGGCGGGCACAGATACGCAGTATTTT. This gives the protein CASRKLAAGTDTQYF.

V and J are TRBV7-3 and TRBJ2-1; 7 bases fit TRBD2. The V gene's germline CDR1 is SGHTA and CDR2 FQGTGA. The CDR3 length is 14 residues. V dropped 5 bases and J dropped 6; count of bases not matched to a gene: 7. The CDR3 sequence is CASSPSGGLNEQFF. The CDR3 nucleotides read TGTGCCAGCAGCCCCTCGGGGGGTCTCAATGAGCAGTTCTTC. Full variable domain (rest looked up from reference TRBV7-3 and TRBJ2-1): GAGVSQTPSNKVTEKGKYVELRCDPISGHTALYWYRQSLGQGPEFLIYFQGTGAADDSGLPNDRFFAVRPEGSVSTLKIQRTERGDSAVYLCASSPSGGLNEQFFGPGTRLTVL.

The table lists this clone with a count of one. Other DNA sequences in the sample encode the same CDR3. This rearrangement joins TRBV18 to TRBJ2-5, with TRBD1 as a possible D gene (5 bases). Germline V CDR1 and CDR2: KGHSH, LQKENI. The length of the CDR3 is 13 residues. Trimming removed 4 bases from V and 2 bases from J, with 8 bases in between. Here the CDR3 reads CASSLGVQETQYF. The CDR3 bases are TGTGCCAGCTCACTAGGGGTTCAAGAGACCCAGTACTTC.

The CDR3 reads CASSPTGWTGEAFF. The CDR3 DNA reads as TGTGCCAGCTCCCCTACAGGTTGGACGGGGGAAGCTTTCTTT. The J gene is TRBJ1-1, the V gene TRBV18, with a possible D match to TRBD1 (5 bases). Per the germline V gene, CDR1 is KGHSH and CDR2 is LQKENI. The CDR3 is made up of 14 amino acids. V lost 6 bases and J lost 8, with 19 bases in between.

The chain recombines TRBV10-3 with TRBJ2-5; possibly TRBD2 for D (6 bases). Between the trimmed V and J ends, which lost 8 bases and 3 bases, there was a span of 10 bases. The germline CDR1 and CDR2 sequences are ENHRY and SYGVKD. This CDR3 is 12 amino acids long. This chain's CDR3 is CAIGRIEETQYF. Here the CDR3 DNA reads TGTGCCATCGGGAGGATCGAAGAGACCCAGTACTTC.

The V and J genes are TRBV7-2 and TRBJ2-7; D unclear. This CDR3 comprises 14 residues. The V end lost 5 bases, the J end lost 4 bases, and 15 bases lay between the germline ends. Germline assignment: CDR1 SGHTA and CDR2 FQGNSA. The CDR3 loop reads CASSQRPIGYEQYF. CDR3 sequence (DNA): TGTGCCAGCAGCCAACGCCCCATAGGATACGAGCAGTACTTC.

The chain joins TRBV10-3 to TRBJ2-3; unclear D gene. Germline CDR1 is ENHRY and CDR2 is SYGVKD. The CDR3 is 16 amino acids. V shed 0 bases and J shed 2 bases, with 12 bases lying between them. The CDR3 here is CAISESTRPNTDTQYF. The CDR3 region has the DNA TGTGCCATCAGTGAGTCGACCAGACCCAACACAGATACGCAGTATTTT.

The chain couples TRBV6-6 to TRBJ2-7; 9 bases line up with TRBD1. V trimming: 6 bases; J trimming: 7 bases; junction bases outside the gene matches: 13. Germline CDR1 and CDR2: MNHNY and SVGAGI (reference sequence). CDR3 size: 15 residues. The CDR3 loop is CASRISGTGPQEQYF. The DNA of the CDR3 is TGTGCCAGCAGAATATCCGGGACAGGGCCTCAGGAGCAGTACTTC.

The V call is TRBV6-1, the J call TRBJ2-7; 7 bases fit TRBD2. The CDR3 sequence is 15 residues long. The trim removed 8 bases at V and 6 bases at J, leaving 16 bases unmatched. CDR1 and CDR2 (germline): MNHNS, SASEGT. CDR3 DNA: TGTGCCAGCTACCCGCTGGCGCATCCGGGAGGCGAGCAGTACTTC. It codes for CASYPLAHPGGEQYF.

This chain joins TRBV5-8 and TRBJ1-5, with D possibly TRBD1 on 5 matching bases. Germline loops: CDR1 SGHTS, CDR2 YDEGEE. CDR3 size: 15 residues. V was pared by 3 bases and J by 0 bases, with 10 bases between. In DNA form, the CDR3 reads TGTGCCAGCAGCTCACCAGGGCATAGCAATCAGCCCCAGCATTTT. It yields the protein CASSSPGHSNQPQHF. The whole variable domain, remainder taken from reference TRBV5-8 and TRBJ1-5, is EAGVTQSPTHLIKTRGQQATLRCSPISGHTSVYWYQQALGLGLQFLLWYDEGEERNRGNFPPRFSGRQFPNYSSELNVNALELEDSALYLCASSSPGHSNQPQHFGDGTRLSIL.

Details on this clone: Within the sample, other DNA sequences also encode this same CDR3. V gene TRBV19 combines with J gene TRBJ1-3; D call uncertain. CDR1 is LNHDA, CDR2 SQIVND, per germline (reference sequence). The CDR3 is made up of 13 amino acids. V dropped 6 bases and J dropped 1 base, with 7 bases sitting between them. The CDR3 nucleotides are TGTGCCAGTAGACTGGGATCTGGAAACACCATATATTTT. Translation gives CASRLGSGNTIYF.

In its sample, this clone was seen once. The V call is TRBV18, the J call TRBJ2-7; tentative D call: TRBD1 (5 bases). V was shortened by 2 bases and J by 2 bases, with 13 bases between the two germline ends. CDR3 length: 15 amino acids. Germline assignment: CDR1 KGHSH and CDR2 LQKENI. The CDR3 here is CASSPVPLTAYEQYF. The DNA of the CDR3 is TGTGCCAGCTCACCAGTCCCTCTGACAGCCTACGAGCAGTACTTC.

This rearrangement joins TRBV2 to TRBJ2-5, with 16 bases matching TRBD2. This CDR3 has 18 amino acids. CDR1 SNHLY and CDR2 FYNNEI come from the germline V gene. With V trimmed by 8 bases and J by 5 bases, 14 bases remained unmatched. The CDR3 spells CASRTGTSGRVRGETQYF. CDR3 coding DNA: TGTGCCAGCCGTACCGGGACTAGCGGGAGGGTACGGGGGGAGACCCAGTACTTC.

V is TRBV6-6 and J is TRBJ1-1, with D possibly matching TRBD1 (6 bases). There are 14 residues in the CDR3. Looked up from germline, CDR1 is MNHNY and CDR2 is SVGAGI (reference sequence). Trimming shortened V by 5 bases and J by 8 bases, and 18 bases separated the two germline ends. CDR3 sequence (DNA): TGTGCCAGCAGTCCGCCGTGGGGGGCTTCGGAAGCTTTCTTT. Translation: CASSPPWGASEAFF.

Here the CDR3 DNA reads TGCGCCAGCAGCTTTATAACGGCGGGGACTGAAGCTTTCTTT. Translated, it gives CASSFITAGTEAFF. This chain joins TRBV5-1 and TRBJ1-1; D gene uncertain. CDR3 size: 14 residues. Germline V gene lookup returns CDR1 SGHRS and CDR2 YFSETQ. Trimming left V 2 bases short and J 5 bases short, with 13 bases between. The full variable domain, with the rest looked up from reference TRBV5-1 and TRBJ1-1, is KAGVTQTPRYLIKTRGQQVTLSCSPISGHRSVSWYQQTPGQGLQFLFEYFSETQRNKGNFPGRFSGRQFSNSRSEMNVSTLELGDSALYLCASSFITAGTEAFFGQGTRLTVV.

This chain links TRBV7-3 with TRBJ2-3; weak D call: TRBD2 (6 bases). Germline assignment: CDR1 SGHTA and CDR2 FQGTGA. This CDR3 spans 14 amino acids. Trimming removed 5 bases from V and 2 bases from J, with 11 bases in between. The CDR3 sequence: CASSPAGFTDTQYF. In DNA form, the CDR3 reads TGTGCCAGCAGCCCCGCGGGGTTCACAGATACGCAGTATTTT.

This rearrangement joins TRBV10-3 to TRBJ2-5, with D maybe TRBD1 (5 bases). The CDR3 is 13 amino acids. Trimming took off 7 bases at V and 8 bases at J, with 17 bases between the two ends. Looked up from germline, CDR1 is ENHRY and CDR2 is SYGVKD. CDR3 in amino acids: CAITPTAQGTQYF. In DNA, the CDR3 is TGTGCCATCACTCCGACCGCGCAGGGAACCCAGTACTTC.

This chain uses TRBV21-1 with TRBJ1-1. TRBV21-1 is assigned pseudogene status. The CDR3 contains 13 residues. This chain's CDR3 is CASQGGANTEAFF. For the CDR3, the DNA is TGTGCCAGCCAGGGGGGGGCGAACACTGAAGCTTTCTTT.

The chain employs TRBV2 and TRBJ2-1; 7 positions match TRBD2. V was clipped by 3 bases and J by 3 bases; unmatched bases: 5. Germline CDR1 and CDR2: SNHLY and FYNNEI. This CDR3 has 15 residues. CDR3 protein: CASSEAGDLYNEQFF. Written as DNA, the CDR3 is TGTGCCAGCAGTGAGGCGGGGGACCTCTACAATGAGCAGTTCTTC.

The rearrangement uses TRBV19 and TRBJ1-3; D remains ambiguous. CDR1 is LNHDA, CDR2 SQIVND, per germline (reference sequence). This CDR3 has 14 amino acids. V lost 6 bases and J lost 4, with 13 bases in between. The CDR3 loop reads CASSPEGKGNTIYF. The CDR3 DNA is TGTGCCAGTAGCCCCGAAGGGAAAGGAAACACCATATATTTT.

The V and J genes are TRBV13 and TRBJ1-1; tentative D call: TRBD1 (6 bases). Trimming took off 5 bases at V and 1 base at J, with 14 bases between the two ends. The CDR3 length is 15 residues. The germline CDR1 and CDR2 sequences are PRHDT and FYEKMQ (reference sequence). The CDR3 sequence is CASSDPDRTNTEAFF. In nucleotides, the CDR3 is TGTGCCAGCAGCGACCCCGACAGGACGAACACTGAAGCTTTCTTT.

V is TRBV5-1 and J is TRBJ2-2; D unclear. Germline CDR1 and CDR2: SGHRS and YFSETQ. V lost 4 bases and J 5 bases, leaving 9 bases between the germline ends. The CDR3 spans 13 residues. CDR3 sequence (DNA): TGCGCCAGCAGCCCCATGCAGACCGGGGAGCTGTTTTTT. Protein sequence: CASSPMQTGELFF.

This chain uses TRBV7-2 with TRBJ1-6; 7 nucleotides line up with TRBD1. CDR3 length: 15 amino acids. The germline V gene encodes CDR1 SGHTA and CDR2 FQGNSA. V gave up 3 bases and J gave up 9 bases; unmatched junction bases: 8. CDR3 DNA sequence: TGTGCCAGCAGCTTCCCCGGGACAGTCCTTTCACCCCTCCACTTT. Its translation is CASSFPGTVLSPLHF.